This entry lists 21 T cell receptor beta chains sequenced from one sample in a study of human CD4 T cells and Enterobacteriaceae. Sorting took every CD4+ cell except CD45RA+CCR7+CD95- naive cells, reaching over 95% purity. The method was immunoSEQ multiplex PCR; TCRdb's version includes in-frame clones alone and lacks a portion of them. The sample shows 25,000 to 30,000 clones, roughly 80% of them seen only once. The specimen was memory CD4+ T cells from blood. The receptors were sampled from a human donor in good health.

A word on this clone: A junction boundary mismatches the germline segment, possibly from a read error. J is TRBJ1-4 and V is TRBV15; D unclear. CDR3 length: 9 amino acids. The V gene's germline CDR1 is LNHNV and CDR2 YYDKDF (reference sequence). CDR3 coding DNA: TGTGCCACCAGCAGAGATCGGGCTTTT. Amino acids: CATSRDRAF.

The V call is TRBV7-9, the J call TRBJ1-1; TRBD1 matches at 7 bases. Trimming at V came to 5 bases and at J to 0 bases, leaving 6 bases not matched to a gene. The CDR3 is 15 residues long. Germline V gene data show CDR1 as SEHNR and CDR2 as FQNEAQ (reference sequence). CDR3 bases: TGTGCCAGCAGCCCGAACAGGGGTATGAACACTGAAGCTTTCTTT. It is translated as CASSPNRGMNTEAFF. Based on the CDR3 plus reference TRBV7-9 and TRBJ1-1, the full variable domain is DTGVSQNPRHKITKRGQNVTFRCDPISEHNRLYWYRQTLGQGPEFLTYFQNEAQLEKSRLLSDRFSAERPKGSFSTLEIQRTEQGDSAMYLCASSPNRGMNTEAFFGQGTRLTVV.

The chain recombines TRBV5-4 with TRBJ1-2; D may be TRBD1 (5 bases). V lost 0 bases, J lost 3 bases, and 9 bases lay in between. The CDR3 loop spans 14 amino acids. Germline V gene sequence: CDR1 SGHNT, CDR2 YYREEE (reference sequence). CDR3 protein: CASSLDARDYGYTF. CDR3 sequence (DNA): TGTGCCAGCAGCTTGGATGCCAGGGACTATGGCTACACCTTC.

V is TRBV6-4 and J is TRBJ2-2; TRBD2 matches at 9 bases. CDR3 length: 14 residues. After removal of 7 bases from V and 4 bases from J, the junction contained 4 bases not matched to a gene. Germline V lookup: CDR1 MRHNA, CDR2 SNTAGT. This CDR3 is CASKAGGGTGELFF. The DNA of the CDR3 is TGTGCCAGCAAAGCGGGGGGAGGCACCGGGGAGCTGTTTTTT.

The V and J genes are TRBV6-6 and TRBJ2-3; no clear D. Germline assignment: CDR1 MNHNY and CDR2 SVGAGI (reference sequence). The CDR3 extends over 16 amino acids. Trimming pared 7 bases from V and 1 base from J, leaving 18 bases between. CDR3 sequence reads: CASKQTGPWGTDTQYF. CDR3 bases: TGTGCCAGCAAACAAACGGGCCCTTGGGGCACAGATACGCAGTATTTT.

Only a few counts were recorded for this clone. The gene calls are TRBV6-6 and TRBJ1-3, with D possibly matching TRBD1 (6 bases). Trimming removed 4 bases at V and 7 bases at J, with 8 bases between. From germline, CDR1 is MNHNY and CDR2 SVGAGI (reference sequence). The CDR3 sequence is 12 residues long. In DNA form, the CDR3 reads TGTGCCAGCAGTTCCCAGGGGAACACCATATATTTT. Its translation is CASSSQGNTIYF.

Regarding this clone: An end of the junction does not agree with germline; a read error may underlie this. The chain recombines TRBV30 with TRBJ2-7; no reliable D call. Germline-derived CDR1 and CDR2 are GTSNPN and SVGIG (reference sequence). This CDR3 comprises 10 residues. The CDR3 DNA reads as TGTGCCTGGAGCCGACCTCCGGCGCTCTTC. It is translated as CAWSRPPALF.

The chain is built from TRBV5-1 and TRBJ2-1; no clear D gene. The CDR3 loop spans 14 amino acids. The ends were cut back, 0 bases at V and 2 bases at J, with 6 bases in the middle. CDR1 is SGHRS, CDR2 YFSETQ, per germline. The CDR3 nucleotides are TGCGCCAGCAGCTTGGCCGACACCTACAATGAGCAGTTCTTC. Amino acid sequence: CASSLADTYNEQFF. Combining the CDR3 with reference TRBV5-1 and TRBJ2-1 gives the whole variable domain KAGVTQTPRYLIKTRGQQVTLSCSPISGHRSVSWYQQTPGQGLQFLFEYFSETQRNKGNFPGRFSGRQFSNSRSEMNVSTLELGDSALYLCASSLADTYNEQFFGPGTRLTVL.

The V gene is TRBV7-2, the J gene TRBJ1-2; D not certain. Germline CDR1 is SGHTA and CDR2 is FQGNSA. The V gene lost 2 bases and the J gene lost 6 bases, with 16 bases spanning the gap. The CDR3 length is 15 residues. The CDR3: CASSLRRKGDDGYTF. CDR3 coding DNA: TGTGCCAGCAGCTTAAGACGTAAGGGTGACGATGGCTACACCTTC.

The rearrangement joins TRBV6-5 to TRBJ1-2; unclear D gene. Germline V lookup: CDR1 MNHEY, CDR2 SVGAGI. The length of the CDR3 is 15 residues. V was shortened by 2 bases and J by 1 base, with 11 bases between the two germline ends. In DNA form, the CDR3 reads TGTGCCAGCAGTTACGGCGGCACACGTAACTATGGCTACACCTTC. It yields the protein CASSYGGTRNYGYTF.

The chain recombines TRBV7-9 with TRBJ2-5; 9 nucleotides match TRBD1. CDR3 length: 15 residues. Trimming removed 2 bases from V and 1 base from J; junction bases left unmatched: 2. Germline V gives CDR1 SEHNR, CDR2 FQNEAQ (reference sequence). The CDR3 reads CASSLTGGIQETQYF. CDR3 DNA sequence: TGTGCCAGCAGCTTAACAGGGGGCATCCAAGAGACCCAGTACTTC.

The chain joins TRBV7-6 to TRBJ2-2; 9 bases fit TRBD2. CDR1 and CDR2 from the germline V gene are SGHVS and FNYEAQ. The CDR3 is made up of 15 amino acids. V was clipped by 5 bases and J by 4 bases; unmatched bases: 5. CDR3 protein: CASSRSGGTTGELFF. CDR3 bases: TGTGCCAGCAGCCGTAGCGGGGGCACCACCGGGGAGCTGTTTTTT.

The chain carries TRBV29-1 and TRBJ2-3; no firm D call. Trimming cost V 4 bases and J 6 bases, with 8 bases left between them. The CDR3 totals 11 residues. Looked up from germline, CDR1 is SQVTM and CDR2 is ANQGSEA. The CDR3 coding sequence is TGCAGCGTTGCCCCGCAGGATACGCAGTATTTT. It specifies CSVAPQDTQYF.

V usage is TRBV5-6 and J usage is TRBJ2-5; the D gene is possibly TRBD2 (6 bases). TRBJ2-7 explains the end of the DNA better; the J call may be wrong. Germline CDR1 and CDR2: SGHDT and YYEEEE. This CDR3 region has 15 residues. CDR3 sequence reads: CASSLWGDGTYEQYF. The CDR3 bases are TGTGCCAGCAGCTTATGGGGGGACGGTACCTACGAGCAGTACTTC.

V gene TRBV5-6 combines with J gene TRBJ2-1; a possible D gene is TRBD2 (6 bases). The CDR3 extends over 16 amino acids. V lost 2 bases and J 3 bases, leaving 15 bases between the germline ends. In germline, CDR1 is SGHDT, CDR2 YYEEEE. CDR3 loop: CASSFLGRILYNEQFF. The CDR3, as DNA: TGTGCCAGCAGCTTCCTGGGGAGGATCCTCTACAATGAGCAGTTCTTC.

This chain joins TRBV9 and TRBJ2-1; D perhaps matches TRBD1 (6 bases). Germline assignment: CDR1 SGDLS and CDR2 YYNGEE. This CDR3 comprises 16 residues. V gave up 0 bases and J gave up 2 bases, with 12 bases separating them. The CDR3 region is CASSVGTAKPYNEQFF. The CDR3 nucleotides read TGTGCCAGCAGCGTAGGGACAGCCAAGCCCTACAATGAGCAGTTCTTC.

This clone was picked up one time. V gene TRBV5-1 combines with J gene TRBJ2-5; TRBD1 is a possible D gene (6 bases). The CDR3 totals 14 residues. V was cut by 7 bases and J by 5 bases, with 18 bases left in between. CDR1 and CDR2 (germline): SGHRS, YFSETQ. The CDR3 coding sequence is TGCGCCAGCGACAGGAGGAATCCCGCGGAGACCCAGTACTTC. Protein sequence: CASDRRNPAETQYF.

V and J are TRBV28 and TRBJ2-7; the D is unclear. The germline V gene encodes CDR1 MDHEN and CDR2 SYDVKM. There are 12 residues in the CDR3. Trimming took off 4 bases at V and 6 bases at J, with 10 bases between the two ends. The CDR3 sequence is CASSSSGPEQYF. The CDR3 coding sequence is TGTGCCAGCAGTTCGTCAGGACCCGAGCAGTACTTC.

This clone was detected only once. The chain is built from TRBV5-1 and TRBJ2-7, with D possibly matching TRBD1 (6 bases). Trimming left V 7 bases short and J 0 bases short, with 8 bases between. The CDR3 is 12 amino acids. CDR1 is SGHRS, CDR2 YFSETQ, per germline. For the CDR3, the DNA is TGCGCCAGCCGGGACAACTCCTACGAGCAGTACTTC. Translating gives CASRDNSYEQYF.

V and J are TRBV7-9 and TRBJ2-7; a weak D match, TRBD2 (5 bases). CDR3 size: 14 residues. Trimming took off 1 base at V and 4 bases at J, with 11 bases between the two ends. Per the germline V gene, CDR1 is SEHNR and CDR2 is FQNEAQ (reference sequence). CDR3 in DNA: TGTGCCAGCAGCTTAGGCCCGGGGTCATACGAGCAGTACTTC. Protein product: CASSLGPGSYEQYF.

The chain employs TRBV5-1 and TRBJ2-3; D may correspond to TRBD1 or TRBD2 (7 bases each). The length of the CDR3 is 16 residues. V dropped 3 bases and J dropped 2 bases, with 16 bases sitting between them. Germline CDR1 is SGHRS and CDR2 is YFSETQ. CDR3 in amino acids: CASSWEGTALTDTQYF. CDR3 DNA: TGCGCCAGCAGCTGGGAGGGGACAGCGCTCACAGATACGCAGTATTTT.